This TCR beta chain emerged from a study of blood T cells in healthy people across ages. General study points: Strong correlation existed between TCR beta diversity and naive T cell percentage. Aged donors had fewer naive CD4+ cells and lower diversity than long-lived donors.

CDR1 and CDR2 from the germline V gene are MGHRA and YSYEKL. The CDR3 contains 15 residues. The V gene lost 0 bases and the J gene lost 1 base, with 10 bases spanning the gap. Drawing of peripheral blood yielded about 9.6 milliliters from each donor. In regard to this clonotype: Its antigen is unidentified.

A second PCR, run for about 7 to 11 cycles, used a sample-barcoded 5' primer plus a J-beta primer mix. TCRdb itself ran the 5' RACE reads through MiXCR, one entry per CDR3 protein. The sample has about 1.6 million distinct CDR3 sequences, 34% seen once; the top ten hold around 10%. This chain joins TRBV4-1 and TRBJ2-7; possible D gene TRBD1, 6 bases. This TCR was sampled from a woman in her twenties or thirties in good health. Sequences were obtained from blood. In nucleotides, the CDR3 is TGCGCCAGCAGCCAAGACAAGGACAGATCCTACGAGCAGTACTTC. Translated: CASSQDKDRSYEQYF.